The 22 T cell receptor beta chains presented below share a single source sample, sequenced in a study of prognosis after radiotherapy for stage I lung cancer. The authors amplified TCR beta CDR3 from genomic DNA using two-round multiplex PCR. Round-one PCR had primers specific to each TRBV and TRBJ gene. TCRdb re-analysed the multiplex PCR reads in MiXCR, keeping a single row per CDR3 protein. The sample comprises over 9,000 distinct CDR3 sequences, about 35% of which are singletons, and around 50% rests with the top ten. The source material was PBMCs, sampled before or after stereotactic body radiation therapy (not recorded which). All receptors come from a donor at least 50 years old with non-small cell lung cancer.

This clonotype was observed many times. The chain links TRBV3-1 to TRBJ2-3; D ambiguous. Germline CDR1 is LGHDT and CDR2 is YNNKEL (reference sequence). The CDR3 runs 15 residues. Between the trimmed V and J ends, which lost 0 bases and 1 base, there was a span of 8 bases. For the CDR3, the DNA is TGTGCCAGCAGCCAAGAAGGGCAGGGCACAGATACGCAGTATTTT. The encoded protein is CASSQEGQGTDTQYF.

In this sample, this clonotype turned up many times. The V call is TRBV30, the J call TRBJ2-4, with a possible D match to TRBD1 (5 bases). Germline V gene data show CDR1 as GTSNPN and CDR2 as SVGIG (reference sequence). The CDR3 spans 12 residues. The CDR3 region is CGGGFPGSIQYF. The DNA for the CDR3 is TGTGGGGGCGGCTTTCCCGGAAGCATTCAGTACTTC. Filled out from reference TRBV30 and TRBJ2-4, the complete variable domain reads SQTIHQWPATLVQPVGSPLSLECTVEGTSNPNLYWYRQAAGRGLQLLFYSVGIGQISSEVPQNLSASRPQDRQFILSSKKLLLSDSGFYLCGGGFPGSIQYFGAGTRLSVL.

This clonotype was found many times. CDR3 nucleotide sequence: TGTGCCAGCAGTGAACCGGGGCCCTATGGCTACACCTTC. This gives the protein CASSEPGPYGYTF. This rearrangement joins TRBV25-1 to TRBJ1-2; D is perhaps TRBD1 (5 bases). Looked up from germline, CDR1 is MGHDK and CDR2 is SYGVNS. The CDR3 has 13 residues. V was pared by 2 bases and J by 4 bases, with 8 bases between.

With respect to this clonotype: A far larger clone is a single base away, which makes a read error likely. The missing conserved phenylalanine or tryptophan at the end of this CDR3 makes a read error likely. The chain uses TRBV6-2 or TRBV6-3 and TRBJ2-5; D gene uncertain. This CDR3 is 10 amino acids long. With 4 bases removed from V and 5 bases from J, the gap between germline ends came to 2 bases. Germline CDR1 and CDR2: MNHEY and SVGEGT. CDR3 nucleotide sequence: TGTGCCAGCAGTTTTGAGACCCAGTACTTA. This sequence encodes CASSFETQYL.

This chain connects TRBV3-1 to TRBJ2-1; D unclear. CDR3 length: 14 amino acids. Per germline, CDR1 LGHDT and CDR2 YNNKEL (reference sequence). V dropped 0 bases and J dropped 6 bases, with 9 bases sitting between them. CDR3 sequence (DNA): TGTGCCAGCAGCCAAGATAATGAGCGCAATGAGCAGTTCTTC. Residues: CASSQDNERNEQFF.

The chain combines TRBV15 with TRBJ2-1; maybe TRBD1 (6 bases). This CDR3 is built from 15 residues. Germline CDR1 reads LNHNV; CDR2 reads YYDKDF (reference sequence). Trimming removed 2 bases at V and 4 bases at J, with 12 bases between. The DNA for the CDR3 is TGTGCCACCAGCAGAACCCAGGGGTTGTACAATGAGCAGTTCTTC. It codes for CATSRTQGLYNEQFF.

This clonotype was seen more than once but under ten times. The CDR3: CASSEFYEQYF. For the CDR3, the DNA is TGTGCCAGCAGTGAGTTCTACGAGCAGTACTTC. The chain uses TRBV2 and TRBJ2-7; D is unclear. The CDR3 runs 11 residues. The germline gives CDR1 SNHLY, CDR2 FYNNEI. Trimming cost V 3 bases and J 3 bases, with 3 bases left between them.

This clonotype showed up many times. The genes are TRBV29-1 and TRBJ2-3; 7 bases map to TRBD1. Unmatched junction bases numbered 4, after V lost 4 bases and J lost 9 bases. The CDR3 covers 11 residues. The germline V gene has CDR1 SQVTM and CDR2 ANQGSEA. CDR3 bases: TGCAGCGTTGGCAGACAGGGCACGCAGTATTTT. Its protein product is CSVGRQGTQYF.

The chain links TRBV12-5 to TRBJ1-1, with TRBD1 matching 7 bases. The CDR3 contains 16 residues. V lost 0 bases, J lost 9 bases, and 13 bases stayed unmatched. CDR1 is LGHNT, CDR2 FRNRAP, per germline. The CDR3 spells CASGLVFSEGGGKAFF. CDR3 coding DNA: TGTGCTAGTGGTTTGGTATTTTCGGAGGGAGGGGGCAAAGCTTTCTTT.

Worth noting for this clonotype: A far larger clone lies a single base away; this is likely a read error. The CDR3 DNA reads TGTGCCAGCAGCAAGGCAGTGGCCCGAATCCCGCCGTATAATTCACCCCTCCACTTT. Its protein is CASSKAVARIPPYNSPLHF. The V gene is TRBV6-9, the J gene TRBJ1-6; no definite D call. The germline CDR1 and CDR2 sequences are MNHGY and SVAAGI. The CDR3 is made up of 19 amino acids. Trimming removed 6 bases at V and 4 bases at J, with 25 bases between.

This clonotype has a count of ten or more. The CDR3 coding sequence is TGTGCCTGGAATTTGGGGAGAGATACGCAGTATTTT. Protein product: CAWNLGRDTQYF. The V gene is TRBV30, the J gene TRBJ2-3, with TRBD2 as a possible D gene (5 bases). The V gene's germline CDR1 is GTSNPN and CDR2 SVGIG (reference sequence). The CDR3 has 12 amino acids. Trimming pared 4 bases from V and 5 bases from J, leaving 10 bases between.

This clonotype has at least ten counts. The CDR3 nucleotides are TGTGCCAGCAGCCCAGGGACTAGCGGGAGGGCCCAAGAGGGCGGGGAGCTGTTTTTT. It yields the protein CASSPGTSGRAQEGGELFF. The chain recombines TRBV3-2 with TRBJ2-2; the DNA was not used to check the table's D call, TRBD2. TRBV3-2 is noted as a pseudogene. This CDR3 spans 19 amino acids.

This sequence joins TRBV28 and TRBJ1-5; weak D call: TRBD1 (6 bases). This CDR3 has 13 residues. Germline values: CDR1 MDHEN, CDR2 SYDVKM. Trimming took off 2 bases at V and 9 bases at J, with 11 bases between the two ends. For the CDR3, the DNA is TGTGCCAGCAGTTTAAAACAGGGATGGCCCCAGCATTTT. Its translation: CASSLKQGWPQHF.

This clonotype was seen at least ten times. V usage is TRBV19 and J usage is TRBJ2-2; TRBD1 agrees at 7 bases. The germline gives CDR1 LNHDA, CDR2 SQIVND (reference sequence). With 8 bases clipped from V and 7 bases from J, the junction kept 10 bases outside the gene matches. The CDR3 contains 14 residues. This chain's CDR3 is CASGDRPGGGELFF. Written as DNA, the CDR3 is TGTGCCAGTGGGGACCGCCCAGGGGGCGGGGAGCTGTTTTTT.

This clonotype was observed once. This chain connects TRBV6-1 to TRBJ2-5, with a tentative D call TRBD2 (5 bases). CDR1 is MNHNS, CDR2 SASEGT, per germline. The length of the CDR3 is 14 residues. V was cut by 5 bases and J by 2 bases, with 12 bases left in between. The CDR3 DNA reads TGTGCCAGCAGTACTAGTGGAGCGCAAGAGACCCAGTACTTC. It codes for CASSTSGAQETQYF.

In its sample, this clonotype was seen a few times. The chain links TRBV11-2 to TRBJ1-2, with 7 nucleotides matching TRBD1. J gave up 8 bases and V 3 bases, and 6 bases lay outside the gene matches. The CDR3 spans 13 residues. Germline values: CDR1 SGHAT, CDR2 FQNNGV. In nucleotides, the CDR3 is TGTGCCAGCAGCTTCTCAACAGGGGTAGGCTACACCTTC. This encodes CASSFSTGVGYTF.

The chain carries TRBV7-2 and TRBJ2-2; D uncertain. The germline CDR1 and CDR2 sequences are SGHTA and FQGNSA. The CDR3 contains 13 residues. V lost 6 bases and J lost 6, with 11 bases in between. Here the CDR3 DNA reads TGTGCCAGCAGGATAGGATGGGCCGGGGAGCTGTTTTTT. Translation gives CASRIGWAGELFF.

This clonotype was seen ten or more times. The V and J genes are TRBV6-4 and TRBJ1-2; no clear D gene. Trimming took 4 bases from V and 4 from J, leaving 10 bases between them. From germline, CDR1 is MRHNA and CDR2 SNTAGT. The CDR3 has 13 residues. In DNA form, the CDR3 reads TGTGCCAGCAGTGCGTTGGGTAGCTATGGCTACACCTTC. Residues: CASSALGSYGYTF.

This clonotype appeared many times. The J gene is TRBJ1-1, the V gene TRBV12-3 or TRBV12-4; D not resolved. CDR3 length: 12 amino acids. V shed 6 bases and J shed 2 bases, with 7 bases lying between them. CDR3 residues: CASSYLNTEAFF. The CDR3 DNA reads TGTGCCAGCAGCTACCTAAACACTGAAGCTTTCTTT.

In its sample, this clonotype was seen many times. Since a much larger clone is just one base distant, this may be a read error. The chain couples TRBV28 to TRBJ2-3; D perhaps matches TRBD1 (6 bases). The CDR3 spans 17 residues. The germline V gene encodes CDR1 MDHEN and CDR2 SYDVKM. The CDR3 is CASGLPPGGSSTDTQYF. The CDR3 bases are TGTGCCAGCGGTTTACCCCCTGGGGGCTCGAGCACAGATACGCAGTATTTT.

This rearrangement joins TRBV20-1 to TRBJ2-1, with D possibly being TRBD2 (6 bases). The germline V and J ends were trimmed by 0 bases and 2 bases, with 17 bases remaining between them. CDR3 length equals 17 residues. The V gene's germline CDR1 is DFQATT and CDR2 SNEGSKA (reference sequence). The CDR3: CSARDIKRRATYNEQFF. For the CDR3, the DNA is TGCAGTGCTAGAGATATTAAGCGGAGGGCAACCTACAATGAGCAGTTCTTC.

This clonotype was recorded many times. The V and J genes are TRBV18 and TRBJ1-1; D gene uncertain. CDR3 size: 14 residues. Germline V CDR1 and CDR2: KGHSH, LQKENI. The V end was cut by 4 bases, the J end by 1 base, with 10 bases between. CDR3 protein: CASSLLGRNTEAFF. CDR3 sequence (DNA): TGTGCCAGCTCACTCTTGGGCCGGAACACTGAAGCTTTCTTT.